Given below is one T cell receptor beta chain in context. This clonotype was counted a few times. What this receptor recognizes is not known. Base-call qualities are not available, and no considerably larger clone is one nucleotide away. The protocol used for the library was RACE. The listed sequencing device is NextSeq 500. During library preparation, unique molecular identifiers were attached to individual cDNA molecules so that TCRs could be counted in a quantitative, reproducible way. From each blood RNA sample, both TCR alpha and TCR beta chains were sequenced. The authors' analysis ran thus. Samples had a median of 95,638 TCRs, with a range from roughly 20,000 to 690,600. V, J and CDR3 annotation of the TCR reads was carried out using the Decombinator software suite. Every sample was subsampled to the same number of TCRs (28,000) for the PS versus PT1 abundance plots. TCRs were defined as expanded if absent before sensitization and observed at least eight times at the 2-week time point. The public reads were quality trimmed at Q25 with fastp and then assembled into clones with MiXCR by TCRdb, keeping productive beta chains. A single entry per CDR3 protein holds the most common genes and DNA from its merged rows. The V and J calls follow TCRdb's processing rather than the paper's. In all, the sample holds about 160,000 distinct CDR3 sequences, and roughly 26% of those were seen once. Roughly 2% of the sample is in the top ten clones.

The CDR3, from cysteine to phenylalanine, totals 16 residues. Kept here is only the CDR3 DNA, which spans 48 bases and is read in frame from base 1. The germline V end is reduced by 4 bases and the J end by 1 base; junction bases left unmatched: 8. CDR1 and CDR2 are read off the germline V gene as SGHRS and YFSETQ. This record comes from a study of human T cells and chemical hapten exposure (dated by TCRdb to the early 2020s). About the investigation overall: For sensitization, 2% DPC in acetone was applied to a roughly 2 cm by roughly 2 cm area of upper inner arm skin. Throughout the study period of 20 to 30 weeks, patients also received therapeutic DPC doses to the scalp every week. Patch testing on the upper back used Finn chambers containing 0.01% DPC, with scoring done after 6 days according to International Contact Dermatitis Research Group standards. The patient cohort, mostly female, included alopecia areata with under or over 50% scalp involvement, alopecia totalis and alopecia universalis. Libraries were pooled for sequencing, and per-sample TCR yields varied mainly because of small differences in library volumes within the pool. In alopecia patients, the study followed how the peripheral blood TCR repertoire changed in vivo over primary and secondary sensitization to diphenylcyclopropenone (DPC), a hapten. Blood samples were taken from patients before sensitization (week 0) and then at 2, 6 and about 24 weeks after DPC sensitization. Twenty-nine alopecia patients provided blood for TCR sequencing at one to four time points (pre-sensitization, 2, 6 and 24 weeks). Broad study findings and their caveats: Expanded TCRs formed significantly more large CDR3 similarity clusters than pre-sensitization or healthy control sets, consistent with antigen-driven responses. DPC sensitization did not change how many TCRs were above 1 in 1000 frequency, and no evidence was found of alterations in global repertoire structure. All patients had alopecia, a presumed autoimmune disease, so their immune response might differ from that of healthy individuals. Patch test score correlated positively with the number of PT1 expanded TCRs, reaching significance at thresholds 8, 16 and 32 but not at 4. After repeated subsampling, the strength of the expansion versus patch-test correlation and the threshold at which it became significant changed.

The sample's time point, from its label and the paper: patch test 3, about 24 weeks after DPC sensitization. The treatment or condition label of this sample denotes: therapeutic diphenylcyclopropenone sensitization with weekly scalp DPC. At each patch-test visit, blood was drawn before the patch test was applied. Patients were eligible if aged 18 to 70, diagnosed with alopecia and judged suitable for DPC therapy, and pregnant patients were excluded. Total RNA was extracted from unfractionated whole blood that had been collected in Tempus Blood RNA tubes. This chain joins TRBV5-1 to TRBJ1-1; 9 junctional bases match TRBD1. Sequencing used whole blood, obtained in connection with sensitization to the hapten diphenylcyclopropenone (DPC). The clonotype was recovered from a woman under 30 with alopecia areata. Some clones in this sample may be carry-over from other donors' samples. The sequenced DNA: TGCGCCAGCAGCAATCCCCGACAGGGGGGGAACACTGAAGCTTTCTTT. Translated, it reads CASSNPRQGGNTEAFF.